The sequence of this T cell receptor beta chain was determined in a study of T cell responses to AZD1222 COVID-19 vaccine. Study findings and constraints: Vaccine-associated CD4 TCRs ranged over spike, dominating at 160-218 and 743-854.

Profiled with immunoSEQ multiplex PCR; TCRdb holds only in-frame clones, not every one. The sample includes tens of thousands of clones, more than 70% of them seen just once. In the case of this clone: Its antigen is unidentified.

CDR3 length: 15 residues. After removal of 2 bases from V and 7 bases from J, the junction contained 9 bases not matched to a gene. CDR1 is SGHRS and CDR2 is YFSETQ in the germline V gene. The sequences come from peripheral blood, collected 28 days after the second dose of the MenACWY control vaccine. The chain employs TRBV5-1 and TRBJ1-2; 9 positions match TRBD1. This TCR derives from an adult who received the MenACWY meningococcal vaccine as a control. DNA for the CDR3: TGCGCCAGCAGCTTCAATGTGGGACAGGGCGGTGGCTACACCTTC. It encodes CASSFNVGQGGGYTF.